This TCR beta chain was sequenced for a study of identical twins' blood T cells. Study conclusions and caveats: Shared CDR3 clonotype counts between two donors mainly tracked the product of their cloneset sizes, twins included. Twins shared more top CDR3 clonotypes than unrelated donors did.

Losses at the gene ends were 0 bases for V and 2 bases for J; bases not matched to a gene: 6. This CDR3 is 16 amino acids long. CDR1 DFQATT and CDR2 SNEGSKA come from the germline V gene (reference sequence). Libraries were made from RNA as TCR cDNA, using a modified protocol. As handled by the study authors: Per-library CDR3 reads ranged roughly 2 to 3.6 million; clonotypes, ~90,000 to ~550,000. TCRdb re-called the 5' RACE reads through MiXCR, storing one row per CDR3 protein. V and J calls and clone size were set by TCRdb, not the authors. Altogether 400,000 or so distinct CDR3 sequences are present, over 25% being singletons, with the ten largest covering 5.5% to 6.5%. As regards this clonotype: Its antigen is still unknown.

The TCR originated in a woman aged 18 to 55 in good health. The sequenced sample consisted of PBMCs. The chain combines TRBV20-1 with TRBJ2-3; TRBD1 aligns across 9 bases. The CDR3 spells CSARDTGQGNTDTQYF. The CDR3 DNA sequence: TGCAGTGCTAGAGATACCGGACAGGGGAACACAGATACGCAGTATTTT.